This record concerns one T cell receptor (beta chain) sequence. The CDR3 is made up of 15 amino acids. The trim removed 6 bases at V and 5 bases at J, leaving 12 bases unmatched. Germline loops: CDR1 MNHNY, CDR2 SVGAGI (reference sequence). As originally analysed: Nucleated cell counts were estimated from reference gene primer amplification. Profiling relied on immunoSEQ multiplex PCR, and the TCRdb table lists in-frame clones only, not all of them. V, J and clone size were drawn from that table, and D and trimming were deduced from the DNA. The table lists tens of thousands of clones, under 90% of them singletons. These data are taken from a study of blood T cell repertoires in COVID-19. For the study at large: Whether acute or convalescent, the COVID-19 samples came from the United States, Italy and Spain. T cells, B-cell-depleted T cells, or PBMCs provided the cDNA or gDNA that served as material.

J is TRBJ2-5 and V is TRBV6-6; 7 nucleotides align to TRBD1. The sequencing input was peripheral blood. The origin of this receptor is a woman aged 60 to 75 with acute or convalescent COVID-19. CDR3: CASRGGSGRLETQYF. DNA for the CDR3: TGTGCCAGCAGAGGGGGCAGCGGAAGATTGGAGACCCAGTACTTC.